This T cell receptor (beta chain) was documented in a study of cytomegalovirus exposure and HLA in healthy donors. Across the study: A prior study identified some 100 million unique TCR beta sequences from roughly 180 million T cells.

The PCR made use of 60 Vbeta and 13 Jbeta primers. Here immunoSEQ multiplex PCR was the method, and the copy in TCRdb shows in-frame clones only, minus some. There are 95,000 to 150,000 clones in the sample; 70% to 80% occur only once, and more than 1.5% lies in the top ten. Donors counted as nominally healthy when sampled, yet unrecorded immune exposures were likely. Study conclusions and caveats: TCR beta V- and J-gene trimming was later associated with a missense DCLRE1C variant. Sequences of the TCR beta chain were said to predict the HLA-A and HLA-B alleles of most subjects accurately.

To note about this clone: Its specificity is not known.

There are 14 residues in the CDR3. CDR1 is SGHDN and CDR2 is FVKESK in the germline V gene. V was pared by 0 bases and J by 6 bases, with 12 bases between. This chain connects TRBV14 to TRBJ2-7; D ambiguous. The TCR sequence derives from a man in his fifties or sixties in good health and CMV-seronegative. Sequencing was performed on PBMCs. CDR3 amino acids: CASSQDLLEREQYV. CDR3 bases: TGTGCCAGCAGCCAAGATCTGTTGGAGCGCGAGCAGTACGTC.